A single sample gave rise to the 6 T cell receptor beta chains below, sequenced in a study of blood T cell repertoires in COVID-19. The repertoire was sequenced with immunoSEQ multiplex PCR; TCRdb's copy has only in-frame clones and lacks some. The repertoire has roughly 100,000 clones, more than 80% of them found once; the top ten carry more than 20%. Sequencing was done on a sample of peripheral blood. The source of these receptors is a man aged 55 to 70 with acute or convalescent COVID-19.

This clone has more than one count but fewer than ten. The DNA for the CDR3 is TGTGCCAGCAGCCCTAGGGGAAGCAATTCACCCCTCCACTTT. It is translated as CASSPRGSNSPLHF. The chain recombines TRBV9 with TRBJ1-6; weak D call: TRBD1 (5 bases). The length of the CDR3 is 14 residues. Trimming shortened V by 4 bases and J by 7 bases, and 12 bases separated the two germline ends. The germline V gene has CDR1 SGDLS and CDR2 YYNGEE.

The chain joins TRBV20-1 to TRBJ2-4; perhaps TRBD1 as D (5 bases). This CDR3 is built from 11 residues. Germline-derived CDR1 and CDR2 are DFQATT and SNEGSKA (reference sequence). The CDR3 reads CMYPRQNIQYF. CDR3 bases: TGCATGTATCCCAGACAGAACATTCAGTACTTC.

The J gene is TRBJ2-3, the V gene TRBV29-1, with a weak D call TRBD2 (6 bases). The V end was cut by 0 bases, the J end by 3 bases, with 13 bases between. CDR1 is SQVTM, CDR2 ANQGSEA, per germline. The CDR3 contains 15 residues. The CDR3 here is CSVEELFRGTDTQYF. In nucleotides, the CDR3 is TGCAGCGTTGAAGAGCTTTTCCGGGGGACAGATACGCAGTATTTT.

The chain is built from TRBV6-5 and TRBJ2-7, with 7 bases fitting TRBD1. CDR3 size: 14 residues. After removal of 4 bases from V and 3 bases from J, the junction contained 6 bases not matched to a gene. CDR1 MNHEY and CDR2 SVGAGI come from the germline V gene. CDR3 loop: CASSFTRQGYEQYF. For the CDR3, the DNA is TGTGCCAGCAGTTTCACCCGACAGGGCTACGAGCAGTACTTC.

This clone was seen a few times. J is TRBJ2-5 and V is TRBV7-6; 8 nucleotides line up with TRBD2. Per the germline V gene, CDR1 is SGHVS and CDR2 is FNYEAQ. The CDR3 is 15 residues long. Losses at the gene ends were 1 base for V and 6 bases for J; bases not matched to a gene: 7. The DNA of the CDR3 is TGTGCCAGCAGCTTAGAACTGAGCGGGAGTCAGACCCAGTACTTC. Its protein product is CASSLELSGSQTQYF. Filled out from reference TRBV7-6 and TRBJ2-5, the complete variable domain reads GAGVSQSPRYKVTKRGQDVALRCDPISGHVSLYWYRQALGQGPEFLTYFNYEAQQDKSGLPNDRFSAERPEGSISTLTIQRTEQRDSAMYRCASSLELSGSQTQYFGPGTRLLVL.

The J gene is TRBJ2-3, the V gene TRBV5-1; D is ambiguous. CDR3 length equals 14 residues. Between the trimmed V and J ends, which lost 0 bases and 1 base, there was a span of 6 bases. Germline V gene data show CDR1 as SGHRS and CDR2 as YFSETQ. This chain's CDR3 is CASSLGLGTDTQYF. As DNA, the CDR3 is TGCGCCAGCAGCTTGGGGCTAGGCACAGATACGCAGTATTTT. The full variable domain, completed using reference TRBV5-1 and TRBJ2-3, is KAGVTQTPRYLIKTRGQQVTLSCSPISGHRSVSWYQQTPGQGLQFLFEYFSETQRNKGNFPGRFSGRQFSNSRSEMNVSTLELGDSALYLCASSLGLGTDTQYFGPGTRLTVL.